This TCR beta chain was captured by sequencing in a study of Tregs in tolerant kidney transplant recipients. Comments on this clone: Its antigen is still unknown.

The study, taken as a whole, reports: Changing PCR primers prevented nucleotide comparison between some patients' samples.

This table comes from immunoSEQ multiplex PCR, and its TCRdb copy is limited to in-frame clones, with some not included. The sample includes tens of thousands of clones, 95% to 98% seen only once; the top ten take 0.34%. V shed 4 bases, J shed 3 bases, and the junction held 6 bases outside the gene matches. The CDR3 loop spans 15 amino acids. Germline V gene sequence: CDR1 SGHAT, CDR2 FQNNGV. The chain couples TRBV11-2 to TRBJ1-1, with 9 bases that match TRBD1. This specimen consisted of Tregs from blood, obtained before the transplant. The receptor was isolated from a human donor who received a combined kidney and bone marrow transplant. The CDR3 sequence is CASSSMRTGDTEAFF. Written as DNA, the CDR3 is TGTGCCAGCAGCTCGATGAGGACAGGGGACACTGAAGCTTTCTTT.